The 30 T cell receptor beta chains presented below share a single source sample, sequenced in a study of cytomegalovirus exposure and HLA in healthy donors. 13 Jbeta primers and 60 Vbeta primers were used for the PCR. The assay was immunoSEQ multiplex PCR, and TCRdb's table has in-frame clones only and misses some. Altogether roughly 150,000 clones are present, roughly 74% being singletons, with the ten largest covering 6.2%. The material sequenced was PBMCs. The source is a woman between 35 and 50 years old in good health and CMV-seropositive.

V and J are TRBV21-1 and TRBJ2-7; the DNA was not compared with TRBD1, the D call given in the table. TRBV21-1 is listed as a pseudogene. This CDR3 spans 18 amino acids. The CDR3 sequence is CASSKGASGANFSYEQYF. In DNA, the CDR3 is TGTGCCAGCAGCAAAGGGGCCTCTGGGGCAAACTTTAGCTACGAGCAGTACTTC.

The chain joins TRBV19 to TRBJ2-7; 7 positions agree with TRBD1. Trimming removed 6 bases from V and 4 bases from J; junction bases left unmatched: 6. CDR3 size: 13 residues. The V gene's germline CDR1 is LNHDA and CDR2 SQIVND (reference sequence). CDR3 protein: CASSKTGLYEQYF. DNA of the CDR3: TGTGCCAGTAGCAAGACAGGGCTGTACGAGCAGTACTTC.

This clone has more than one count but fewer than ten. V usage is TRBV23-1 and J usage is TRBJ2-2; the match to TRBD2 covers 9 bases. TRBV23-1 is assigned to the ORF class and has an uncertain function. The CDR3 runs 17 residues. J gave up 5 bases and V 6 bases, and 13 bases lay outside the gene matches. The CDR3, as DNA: TGCGCCAGCAGAGTCGCACCTTCTAGCGGGGCAACCGGGGAGCTGTTTTTT. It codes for CASRVAPSSGATGELFF.

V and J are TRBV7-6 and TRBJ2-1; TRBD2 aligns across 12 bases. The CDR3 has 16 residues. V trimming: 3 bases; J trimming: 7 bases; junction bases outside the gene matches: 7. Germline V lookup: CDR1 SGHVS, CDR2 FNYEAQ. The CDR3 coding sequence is TGTGCCAGCAGCTTCCGGACTAGCGGGATAGGGAATGAGCAGTTCTTC. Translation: CASSFRTSGIGNEQFF.

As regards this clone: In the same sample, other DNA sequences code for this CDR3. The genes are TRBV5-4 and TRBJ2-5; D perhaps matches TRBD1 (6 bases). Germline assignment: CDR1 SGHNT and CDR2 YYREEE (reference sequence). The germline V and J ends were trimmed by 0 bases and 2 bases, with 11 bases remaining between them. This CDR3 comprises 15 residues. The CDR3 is CASSLEGRGQETQYF. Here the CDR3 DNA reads TGTGCCAGCAGCTTGGAGGGCAGGGGTCAAGAGACCCAGTACTTC.

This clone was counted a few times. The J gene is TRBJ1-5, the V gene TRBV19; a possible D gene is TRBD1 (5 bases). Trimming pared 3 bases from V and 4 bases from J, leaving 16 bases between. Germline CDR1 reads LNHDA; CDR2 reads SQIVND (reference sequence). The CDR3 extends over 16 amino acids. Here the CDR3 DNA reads TGTGCCAGTAGTATCTACGGGGGGACTCCTAATCAGCCCCAGCATTTT. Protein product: CASSIYGGTPNQPQHF.

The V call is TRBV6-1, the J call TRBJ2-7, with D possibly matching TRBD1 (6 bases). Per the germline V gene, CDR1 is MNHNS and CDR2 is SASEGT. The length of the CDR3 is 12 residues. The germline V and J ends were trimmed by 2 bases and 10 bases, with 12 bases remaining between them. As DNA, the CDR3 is TGTGCCAGCAGTGAACTCAGGGGACGACAGTACTTC. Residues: CASSELRGRQYF.

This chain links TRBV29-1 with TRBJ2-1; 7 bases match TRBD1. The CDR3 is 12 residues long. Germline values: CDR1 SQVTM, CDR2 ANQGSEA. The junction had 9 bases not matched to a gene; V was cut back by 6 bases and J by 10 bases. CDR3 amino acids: CSVGPYRGEQFF. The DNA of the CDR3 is TGCAGCGTCGGACCTTACAGGGGAGAGCAGTTCTTC.

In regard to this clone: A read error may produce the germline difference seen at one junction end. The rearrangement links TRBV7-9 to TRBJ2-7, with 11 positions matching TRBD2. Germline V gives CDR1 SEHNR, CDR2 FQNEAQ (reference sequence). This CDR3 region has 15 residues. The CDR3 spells CSSRPPSGRSYEQYF. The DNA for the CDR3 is TGTTCCAGCAGACCCCCTAGCGGGAGGTCCTACGAGCAGTACTTC.

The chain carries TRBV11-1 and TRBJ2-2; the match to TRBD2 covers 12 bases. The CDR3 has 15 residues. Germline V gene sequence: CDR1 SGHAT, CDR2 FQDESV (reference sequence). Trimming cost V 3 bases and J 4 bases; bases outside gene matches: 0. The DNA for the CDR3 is TGTGCCAGCAGCTTGACTAGCGGGAGCACCGGGGAGCTGTTTTTT. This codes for CASSLTSGSTGELFF.

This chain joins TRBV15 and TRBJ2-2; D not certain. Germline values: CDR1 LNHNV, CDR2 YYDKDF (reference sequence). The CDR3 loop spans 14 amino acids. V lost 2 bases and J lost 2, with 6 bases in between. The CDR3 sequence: CATSRQENTGELFF. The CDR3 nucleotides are TGTGCCACCAGCAGACAGGAAAACACCGGGGAGCTGTTTTTT.

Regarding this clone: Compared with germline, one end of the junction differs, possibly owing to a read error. CDR3 sequence: CSSSPTSAGGRQPQHF. As DNA, the CDR3 is TGTTCCAGCAGCCCTACGTCGGCAGGGGGCAGACAGCCCCAGCATTTT. The chain carries TRBV7-9 and TRBJ1-5, with TRBD1 matching 8 bases. The germline V gene has CDR1 SEHNR and CDR2 FQNEAQ (reference sequence). The CDR3 is made up of 16 amino acids.

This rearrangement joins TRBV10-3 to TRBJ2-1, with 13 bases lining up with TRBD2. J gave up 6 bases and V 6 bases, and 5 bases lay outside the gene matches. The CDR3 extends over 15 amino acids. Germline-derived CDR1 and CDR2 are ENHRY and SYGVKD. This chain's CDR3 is CAIRSTSGRANEQFF. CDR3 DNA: TGTGCCATCAGAAGTACTAGCGGGAGGGCCAATGAGCAGTTCTTC.

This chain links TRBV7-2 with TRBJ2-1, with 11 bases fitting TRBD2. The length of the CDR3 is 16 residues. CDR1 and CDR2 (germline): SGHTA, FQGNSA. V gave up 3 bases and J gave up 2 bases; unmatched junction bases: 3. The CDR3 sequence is CASSFLAGGTYNEQFF. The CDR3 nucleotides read TGTGCCAGCAGCTTTCTAGCGGGAGGCACCTACAATGAGCAGTTCTTC.

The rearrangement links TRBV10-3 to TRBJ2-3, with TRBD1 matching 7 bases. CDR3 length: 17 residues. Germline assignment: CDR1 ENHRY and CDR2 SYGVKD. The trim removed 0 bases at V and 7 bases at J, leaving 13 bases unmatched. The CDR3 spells CAISESTGTALGHTQYF. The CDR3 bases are TGTGCCATCAGTGAGTCTACCGGGACAGCGCTAGGGCATACGCAGTATTTT.

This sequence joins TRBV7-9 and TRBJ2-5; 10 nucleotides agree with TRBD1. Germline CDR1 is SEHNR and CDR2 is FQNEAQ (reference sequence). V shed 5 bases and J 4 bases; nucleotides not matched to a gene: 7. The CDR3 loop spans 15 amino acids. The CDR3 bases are TGTGCCAGCAGCACCGGACAGGGGGGTATAGAGACCCAGTACTTC. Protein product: CASSTGQGGIETQYF.

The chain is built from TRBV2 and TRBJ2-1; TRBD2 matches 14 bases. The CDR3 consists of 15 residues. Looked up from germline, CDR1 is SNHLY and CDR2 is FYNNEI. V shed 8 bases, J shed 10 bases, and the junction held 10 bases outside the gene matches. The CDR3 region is CASAWWTSGRNEQFF. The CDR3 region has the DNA TGTGCCAGCGCCTGGTGGACTAGCGGGAGGAACGAGCAGTTCTTC.

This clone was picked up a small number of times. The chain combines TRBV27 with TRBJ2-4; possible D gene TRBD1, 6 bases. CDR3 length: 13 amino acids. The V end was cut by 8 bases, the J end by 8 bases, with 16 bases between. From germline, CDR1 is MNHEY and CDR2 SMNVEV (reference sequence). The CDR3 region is CASRKRGQDIQYF. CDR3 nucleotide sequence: TGTGCCAGCCGGAAAAGGGGACAAGACATTCAGTACTTC.

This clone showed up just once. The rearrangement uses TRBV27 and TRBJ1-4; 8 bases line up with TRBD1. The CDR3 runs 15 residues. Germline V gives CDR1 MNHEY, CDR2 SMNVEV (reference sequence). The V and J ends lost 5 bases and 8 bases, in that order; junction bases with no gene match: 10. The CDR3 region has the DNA TGTGCCAGCAGTCACCGGACAGGGCGACAGGAAAAACTGTTTTTT. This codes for CASSHRTGRQEKLFF.

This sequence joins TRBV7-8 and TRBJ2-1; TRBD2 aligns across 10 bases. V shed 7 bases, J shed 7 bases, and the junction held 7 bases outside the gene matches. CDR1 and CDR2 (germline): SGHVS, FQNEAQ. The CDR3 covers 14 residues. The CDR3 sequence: CASNLGLAANEQFF. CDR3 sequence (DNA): TGTGCCAGCAACCTCGGACTAGCGGCGAATGAGCAGTTCTTC.

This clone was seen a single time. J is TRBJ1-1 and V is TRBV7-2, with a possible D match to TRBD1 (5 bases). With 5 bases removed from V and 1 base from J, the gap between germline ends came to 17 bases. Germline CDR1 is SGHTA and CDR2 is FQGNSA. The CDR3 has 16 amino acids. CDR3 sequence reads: CASSPFRSGWNTEAFF. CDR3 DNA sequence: TGTGCCAGCAGCCCCTTTAGGTCAGGGTGGAACACTGAAGCTTTCTTT.

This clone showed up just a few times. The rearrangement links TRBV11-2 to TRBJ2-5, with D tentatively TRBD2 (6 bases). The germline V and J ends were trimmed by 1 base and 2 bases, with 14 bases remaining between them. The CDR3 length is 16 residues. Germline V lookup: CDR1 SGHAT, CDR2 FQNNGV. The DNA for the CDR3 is TGTGCCAGCAGCTTAGCGGAGGGGTGGGGGCAAGAGACCCAGTACTTC. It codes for CASSLAEGWGQETQYF.

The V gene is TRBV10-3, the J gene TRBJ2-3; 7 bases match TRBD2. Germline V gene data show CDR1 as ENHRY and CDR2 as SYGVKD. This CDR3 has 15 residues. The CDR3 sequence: CQGLLPSGYTDTQYF. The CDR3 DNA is TGTCAAGGCCTCCTCCCTAGCGGTTACACAGATACGCAGTATTTT.

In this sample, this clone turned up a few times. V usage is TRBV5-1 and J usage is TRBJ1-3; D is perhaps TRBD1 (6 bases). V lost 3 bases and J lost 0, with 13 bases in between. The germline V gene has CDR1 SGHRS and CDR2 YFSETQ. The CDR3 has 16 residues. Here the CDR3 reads CASSWGGTDSGNTIYF. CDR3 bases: TGCGCCAGCAGCTGGGGGGGCACAGACTCTGGAAACACCATATATTTT. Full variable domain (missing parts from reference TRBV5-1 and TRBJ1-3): KAGVTQTPRYLIKTRGQQVTLSCSPISGHRSVSWYQQTPGQGLQFLFEYFSETQRNKGNFPGRFSGRQFSNSRSEMNVSTLELGDSALYLCASSWGGTDSGNTIYFGEGSWLTVV.

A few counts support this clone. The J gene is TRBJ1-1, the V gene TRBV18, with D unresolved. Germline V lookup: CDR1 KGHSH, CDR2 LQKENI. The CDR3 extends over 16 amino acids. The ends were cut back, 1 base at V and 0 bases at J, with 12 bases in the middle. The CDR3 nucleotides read TGTGCCAGCTCACCACTTAATGCGGGGATGAACACTGAAGCTTTCTTT. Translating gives CASSPLNAGMNTEAFF.

This CDR3 is CAISENRGGNTQYF. The CDR3 nucleotides are TGTGCCATCAGTGAGAACAGGGGCGGAAATACGCAGTATTTT. The chain combines TRBV10-3 with TRBJ2-3, with TRBD1 matching over 7 bases. The CDR3 has 14 amino acids. Germline CDR1 and CDR2: ENHRY and SYGVKD. V gave up 2 bases and J gave up 7 bases; unmatched junction bases: 6.

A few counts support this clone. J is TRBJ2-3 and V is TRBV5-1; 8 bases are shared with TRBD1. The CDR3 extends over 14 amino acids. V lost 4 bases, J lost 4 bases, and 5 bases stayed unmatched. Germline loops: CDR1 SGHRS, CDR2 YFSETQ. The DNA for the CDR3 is TGCGCCAGCAGCCTCTGGACAGGGCCAGATACGCAGTATTTT. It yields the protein CASSLWTGPDTQYF.

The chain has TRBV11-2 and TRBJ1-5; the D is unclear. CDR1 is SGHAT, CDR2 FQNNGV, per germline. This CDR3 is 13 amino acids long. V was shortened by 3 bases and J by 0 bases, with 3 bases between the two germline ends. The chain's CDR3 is CASSFYSNQPQHF. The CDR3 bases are TGTGCCAGCAGCTTTTATAGCAATCAGCCCCAGCATTTT. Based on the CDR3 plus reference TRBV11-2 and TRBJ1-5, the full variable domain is EAGVAQSPRYKIIEKRQSVAFWCNPISGHATLYWYQQILGQGPKLLIQFQNNGVVDDSQLPKDRFSAERLKGVDSTLKIQPAKLEDSAVYLCASSFYSNQPQHFGDGTRLSIL.

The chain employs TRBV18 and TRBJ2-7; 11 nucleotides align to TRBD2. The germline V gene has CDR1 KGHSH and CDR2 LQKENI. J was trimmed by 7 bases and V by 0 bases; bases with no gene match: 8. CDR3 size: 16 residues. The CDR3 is CASSPPIAGGPREQYF. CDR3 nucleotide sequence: TGTGCCAGCTCACCACCGATAGCGGGAGGGCCAAGGGAGCAGTACTTC.

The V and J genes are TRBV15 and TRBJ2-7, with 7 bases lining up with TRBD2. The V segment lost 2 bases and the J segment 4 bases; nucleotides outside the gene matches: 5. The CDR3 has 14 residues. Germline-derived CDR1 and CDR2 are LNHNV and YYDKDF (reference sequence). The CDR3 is CATSRRGGSYEQYF. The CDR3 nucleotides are TGTGCCACCAGCAGAAGGGGCGGGAGTTACGAGCAGTACTTC.